This T cell receptor beta chain was found in a study of blood T cell repertoires in COVID-19. Study-wide context: Spain, Italy and the United States supplied samples that represented acute and convalescent COVID-19. The analysed material was cDNA or gDNA that came from T cells, B-cell-depleted T cells, or PBMCs.

Source study methods: Estimation of nucleated cell counts was performed using reference gene primer amplification. Repertoires were generated with immunoSEQ multiplex PCR, while TCRdb's copy carries only in-frame clones and drops some. From that table come the V and J calls and clone size; the DNA was used to work out D and trimming. In the table there are approximately 86,000 clones, more than 80% of which are singletons. Looked up from germline, CDR1 is SEHNR and CDR2 is FQNEAQ (reference sequence). V shed 8 bases, J shed 0 bases, and the junction held 5 bases outside the gene matches. The CDR3 is 15 amino acids.

Specimen: peripheral blood. This TCR came from a woman in her 70s with acute or convalescent COVID-19. The chain carries TRBV7-9 and TRBJ1-3; 9 bases are a match to TRBD1. The CDR3 nucleotides are TGTGCCAGCGGCCGGGACAGGGCCTCTGGAAACACCATATATTTT. It is translated as CASGRDRASGNTIYF.